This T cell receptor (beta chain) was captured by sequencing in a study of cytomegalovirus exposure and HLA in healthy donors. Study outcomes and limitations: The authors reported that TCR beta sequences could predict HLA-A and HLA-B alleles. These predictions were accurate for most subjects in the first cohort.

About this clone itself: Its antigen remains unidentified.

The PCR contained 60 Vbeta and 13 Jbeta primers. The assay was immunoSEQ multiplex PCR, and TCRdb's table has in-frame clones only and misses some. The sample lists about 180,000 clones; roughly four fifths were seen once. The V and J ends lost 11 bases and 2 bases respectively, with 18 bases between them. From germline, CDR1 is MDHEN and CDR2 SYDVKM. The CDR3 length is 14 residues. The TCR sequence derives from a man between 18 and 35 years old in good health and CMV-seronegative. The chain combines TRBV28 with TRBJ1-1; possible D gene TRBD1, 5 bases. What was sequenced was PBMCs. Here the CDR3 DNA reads TGTGCCGCCAGTCCTCCTAGGGGAAACACTGAAGCTTTCTTT. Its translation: CAASPPRGNTEAFF.